These 29 T cell receptor beta chains originate from one sample sequenced in a study of breast tumors, draining lymph nodes, adjacent tissues (dated by TCRdb to about 2016). Receptor libraries were prepared by multiplex PCR. The instrument was an Illumina HiSeq 2000. TCRdb applied fastp at Q25 and MiXCR to the public reads, then kept only in-frame beta chains. Identical CDR3 protein sequences are pooled into one entry, listed with their most common genes and DNA. Recorded for this sample are around 290,000 distinct CDR3 sequences; about 30% of them occurred a single time. The top ten constitute approximately 1% of the sample. Lymph node samples were obtained from the axillary draining lymph nodes of breast cancer patients. Sequencing input: axillary lymph node tissue. The receptors come from a female donor with breast cancer. Some clones in this sample may be carry-over from other donors' samples.

The V gene is TRBV29-1, the J gene TRBJ1-2; D not certain. This CDR3 is built from 9 residues. The V end lost 5 bases, the J end lost 2 bases, and 0 bases lay between the germline ends. The germline gives CDR1 SQVTM, CDR2 ANQGSEA. The CDR3 region has the DNA TGCAGCGTTAACTATGGCTACACCTTC. It translates to CSVNYGYTF.

On this clonotype: The missing conserved phenylalanine or tryptophan at the end of this CDR3 makes a read error likely. The CDR3 sequence is CASSLYRHGPYEQYC. DNA for the CDR3: TGTGCCAGCAGCCTATACAGGCATGGTCCCTACGAGCAGTACTGC. The chain recombines TRBV5-5 with TRBJ2-7; D possibly corresponds to TRBD1 (5 bases). The length of the CDR3 is 15 residues. The germline V and J ends were trimmed by 4 bases and 2 bases, with 16 bases remaining between them. Germline CDR1 is SGHKS and CDR2 is YYEKEE (reference sequence).

This clonotype was observed many times. The V call is TRBV5-4, the J call TRBJ1-4, with 8 bases aligning to TRBD1. The CDR3 is 14 residues long. Germline V gene data show CDR1 as SGHNT and CDR2 as YYREEE (reference sequence). J lost 8 bases, V lost 5 bases, and 8 bases had no gene match. CDR3 coding DNA: TGTGCCAGCAGTTTACAGGGGGATACGGAAAAACTGTTTTTT. It is translated as CASSLQGDTEKLFF.

In its sample, this clonotype was seen once. Germline and junction disagree at one end, which may indicate a read error. The chain carries TRBV30 and TRBJ1-3, with a possible D match to TRBD1 (6 bases). CDR1 is GTSNPN and CDR2 is SVGIG in the germline V gene (reference sequence). The CDR3 consists of 15 residues. The CDR3 is CAWTSGAGWGSTIYF. CDR3 DNA sequence: TGTGCCTGGACCTCGGGGGCAGGGTGGGGAAGCACCATATATTTT.

Many counts were recorded for this clonotype. The V and J genes are TRBV2 and TRBJ2-3; D unclear. V was trimmed by 6 bases and J by 2 bases, leaving 9 bases between them. Germline V gene lookup returns CDR1 SNHLY and CDR2 FYNNEI. This CDR3 region has 13 residues. The CDR3 coding sequence is TGTGCCAGCAGGGCTAGACTCACAGATACGCAGTATTTT. Protein sequence: CASRARLTDTQYF.

This clonotype has only a few counts. V gene TRBV28 combines with J gene TRBJ2-2; 7 bases are shared with TRBD1. The CDR3 covers 16 residues. CDR1 MDHEN and CDR2 SYDVKM come from the germline V gene. Trimming removed 3 bases from V and 0 bases from J; junction bases left unmatched: 4. This CDR3 is CASSLTGQANTGELFF. CDR3 coding DNA: TGTGCCAGCAGTTTGACAGGACAGGCGAACACCGGGGAGCTGTTTTTT.

Of note for this clonotype: A much larger clone lies one base from this, so it may be a read error. The V and J genes are TRBV6-6 and TRBJ2-7, with a tentative D call TRBD2 (6 bases). This CDR3 spans 12 amino acids. CDR1 is MNHNY, CDR2 SVGAGI, per germline (reference sequence). The V gene lost 6 bases and the J gene lost 2 bases, with 8 bases spanning the gap. This CDR3 is CASSRGAYEQYF. CDR3 nucleotides: TGTGCCAGCAGCCGCGGGGCCTACGAGCAGTACTTC.

This clonotype was detected many times. V and J are TRBV6-5 and TRBJ2-5, with 7 bases aligning to TRBD1. The CDR3 covers 14 residues. Germline CDR1 is MNHEY and CDR2 is SVGAGI. V lost 5 bases, J lost 2 bases, and 5 bases stayed unmatched. CDR3 amino acids: CASSPYRGQETQYF. CDR3 coding DNA: TGTGCCAGCAGTCCGTACAGGGGTCAAGAGACCCAGTACTTC.

This clonotype was observed many times. The chain employs TRBV5-1 and TRBJ1-5; 9 nucleotides align to TRBD1. The junction had 2 bases not matched to a gene; V was cut back by 3 bases and J by 7 bases. The CDR3 has 13 amino acids. The germline CDR1 and CDR2 sequences are SGHRS and YFSETQ. CDR3 sequence: CASSWTGAQPQHF. CDR3 DNA sequence: TGCGCCAGCAGCTGGACAGGGGCCCAGCCCCAGCATTTT.

This clonotype was recorded at least ten times. The chain joins TRBV7-6 to TRBJ2-1; D unclear. CDR1 is SGHVS, CDR2 FNYEAQ, per germline. The CDR3 totals 13 residues. V was shortened by 11 bases and J by 0 bases, with 11 bases between the two germline ends. This chain's CDR3 is CAGTQSSYNEQFF. The CDR3 DNA reads as TGTGCCGGCACGCAGAGCTCCTACAATGAGCAGTTCTTC.

Regarding this clonotype: The conserved closing phenylalanine or tryptophan is absent in this CDR3, likely reflecting a read error. V gene TRBV7-2 combines with J gene TRBJ2-4; the match to TRBD2 covers 9 bases. CDR3 length equals 19 residues. The germline gives CDR1 SGHTA, CDR2 FQGNSA. After removal of 3 bases from V and 0 bases from J, the junction contained 12 bases not matched to a gene. This CDR3 reads CASSFGLAPTAIAKNIQYL. The CDR3 region has the DNA TGTGCCAGCAGCTTTGGACTAGCGCCCACGGCTATAGCCAAAAACATTCAGTACCTC.

This clonotype was seen ten or more times. The V gene is TRBV30, the J gene TRBJ2-3; tentative D call: TRBD2 (6 bases). Trimming shortened V by 4 bases and J by 7 bases, and 9 bases separated the two germline ends. The germline V gene encodes CDR1 GTSNPN and CDR2 SVGIG (reference sequence). The CDR3 contains 11 residues. Here the CDR3 DNA reads TGTGCCTGGATTAGCGGCCATACGCAGTATTTT. Protein sequence: CAWISGHTQYF.

This clonotype came up many times. The chain combines TRBV19 with TRBJ2-5; D is ambiguous. The CDR3 runs 13 residues. V shed 5 bases and J shed 0 bases, with 7 bases lying between them. CDR1 is LNHDA and CDR2 is SQIVND in the germline V gene (reference sequence). CDR3: CASSSTYQETQYF. CDR3 in DNA: TGTGCCAGTAGTTCCACATACCAAGAGACCCAGTACTTC.

This clonotype was seen a few times. The genes are TRBV6-5 and TRBJ2-3; 7 bases are shared with TRBD2. This CDR3 region has 16 residues. With V trimmed by 4 bases and J by 4 bases, 11 bases remained unmatched. Germline V gene data show CDR1 as MNHEY and CDR2 as SVGAGI. Here the CDR3 reads CASSSRGGSSADTQYF. The CDR3 DNA is TGTGCCAGCAGTTCCCGGGGAGGGAGTAGCGCAGATACGCAGTATTTT.

This clonotype was detected ten times or more. This chain joins TRBV6-5 and TRBJ2-7; 9 bases align to TRBD1. This CDR3 has 14 residues. The V and J ends lost 6 bases and 6 bases, in that order; junction bases with no gene match: 9. Germline-derived CDR1 and CDR2 are MNHEY and SVGAGI. CDR3 sequence reads: CASRTGQGGGEQYF. In DNA, the CDR3 is TGTGCCAGCAGAACGGGACAGGGAGGTGGCGAGCAGTACTTC.

This clonotype was counted many times. V gene TRBV11-3 combines with J gene TRBJ2-5; D tentatively reads TRBD1 or TRBD2 (5 bases each). The CDR3 spans 14 residues. Germline CDR1 reads SGHNT; CDR2 reads YENEEA. The V end was cut by 0 bases, the J end by 5 bases, with 10 bases between. CDR3 nucleotide sequence: TGTGCCAGCAGCTTAGACGGGACCGATGAGACCCAGTACTTC. Its translation is CASSLDGTDETQYF. The variable domain in full, with the rest retrieved from reference TRBV11-3 and TRBJ2-5, is EAGVVQSPRYKIIEKKQPVAFWCNPISGHNTLYWYLQNLGQGPELLIRYENEEAVDDSQLPKDRFSAERLKGVDSTLKIQPAELGDSAVYLCASSLDGTDETQYFGPGTRLLVL.

In this sample, this clonotype turned up a few times. The chain employs TRBV6-1 and TRBJ2-1; 7 nucleotides align to TRBD2. The CDR3 has 15 amino acids. Looked up from germline, CDR1 is MNHNS and CDR2 is SASEGT. Trimming cost V 6 bases and J 0 bases; bases outside gene matches: 5. CDR3 DNA: TGTGCCAGCAGGGAGCGGGGAAGCTCCTACAATGAGCAGTTCTTC. Amino acids: CASRERGSSYNEQFF.

In regard to this clonotype: A read error may explain this, as a much larger clone is one base away. This rearrangement joins TRBV4-1 to TRBJ2-7; no reliable D call. The germline gives CDR1 MGHRA, CDR2 YSYEKL. Trimming took off 4 bases at V and 0 bases at J, with 10 bases between the two ends. The length of the CDR3 is 14 residues. CDR3 coding DNA: TGCGCCAGCAGCCCGAAGTTGGACTCCTACGAGCAGTACTTC. Protein: CASSPKLDSYEQYF.

This clonotype was seen a handful of times. A much larger clone differs by one base, so this may be a read error. The chain carries TRBV7-3 and TRBJ2-5, with a tentative D call TRBD1 (5 bases). Germline V gene data show CDR1 as SGHTA and CDR2 as FQGTGA. The CDR3 covers 17 residues. As DNA, the CDR3 is TGTGCCAGCAGCTTAGGTCCCGGAAGGCAGGGCCAAGAGCCCCAGTACTTC. Translating it yields CASSLGPGRQGQEPQYF.

With regard to this clonotype: A much bigger clone sits one base away, suggesting this may be a read error. The gene calls are TRBV20-1 and TRBJ1-2; D is uncertain. Per germline, CDR1 DFQATT and CDR2 SNEGSKA (reference sequence). The CDR3 length is 12 residues. The ends were cut back, 7 bases at V and 3 bases at J, with 12 bases in the middle. The CDR3 here is CSVPHGDYGYTF. As DNA, the CDR3 is TGCAGTGTGCCCCATGGGGACTATGGCTACACCTTC.

The chain has TRBV19 and TRBJ2-3, with D perhaps TRBD1 or TRBD2 (5 bases each). In germline, CDR1 is LNHDA, CDR2 SQIVND (reference sequence). Trimming took 3 bases from V and 6 from J, leaving 19 bases between them. The CDR3 extends over 16 amino acids. This CDR3 is CASSIGLGTRVDTQYF. As DNA, the CDR3 is TGTGCCAGTAGTATCGGGCTTGGGACCCGAGTGGATACGCAGTATTTT.

The chain couples TRBV4-2 to TRBJ2-3; D not certain. This CDR3 contains 15 residues. The V gene lost 0 bases and the J gene lost 0 bases, with 7 bases spanning the gap. Germline V CDR1 and CDR2: LGHNA, YNFKEQ. In DNA, the CDR3 is TGTGCCAGCAGCCAAGAAGCTACTAGCACAGATACGCAGTATTTT. Its protein is CASSQEATSTDTQYF.

This clonotype has ten or more counts. The rearrangement links TRBV7-2 to TRBJ2-3; 7 bases line up with TRBD2. Germline V gene sequence: CDR1 SGHTA, CDR2 FQGNSA. Trimming took 8 bases from V and 5 from J; bases not matched to a gene: 19. The CDR3 has 17 residues. The CDR3 nucleotides read TGTGCCAGCGGCCAGAGTAGTGGGGGGACTATCGGAGATACGCAGTATTTT. Its protein product is CASGQSSGGTIGDTQYF.

This clonotype appeared many times. V gene TRBV5-1 combines with J gene TRBJ2-1; possibly TRBD2 for D (6 bases). There are 15 residues in the CDR3. V dropped 0 bases and J dropped 2 bases, with 9 bases sitting between them. Germline values: CDR1 SGHRS, CDR2 YFSETQ. CDR3 bases: TGCGCCAGCAGCTTGGTGGCGGGAACCTACAATGAGCAGTTCTTC. This encodes CASSLVAGTYNEQFF.

A remark on this clonotype: This clone may be a read error of a much larger clone one base away. V is TRBV20-1 and J is TRBJ2-1; D is perhaps TRBD1 (6 bases). Germline V lookup: CDR1 DFQATT, CDR2 SNEGSKA (reference sequence). CDR3 length: 14 amino acids. V was cut by 7 bases and J by 7 bases, with 20 bases left in between. The chain's CDR3 is CSVSIDPGVNEQFF. The CDR3 DNA is TGCAGTGTTAGTATCGATCCAGGGGTAAATGAGCAGTTCTTC.

This clonotype was seen at least ten times. The chain combines TRBV11-2 with TRBJ2-7; D is undetermined. CDR3 length: 13 amino acids. Germline values: CDR1 SGHAT, CDR2 FQNNGV. V lost 2 bases and J lost 0, with 5 bases in between. The DNA of the CDR3 is TGTGCCAGCAGCTTATTCAACTCCTACGAGCAGTACTTC. Its protein is CASSLFNSYEQYF.

This clonotype has just a few counts. CDR3 DNA: TGTGCCAGCAGTCGAGGACAGGGCAGCTGGAACACCGGGGAGCTGTTTTTT. Amino acid sequence: CASSRGQGSWNTGELFF. The gene calls are TRBV27 and TRBJ2-2, with 8 bases lining up with TRBD1. The CDR3 contains 17 residues. The germline gives CDR1 MNHEY, CDR2 SMNVEV (reference sequence). Losses at the gene ends were 5 bases for V and 1 base for J; bases not matched to a gene: 9.

The V and J genes are TRBV2 and TRBJ1-6, with D tentatively TRBD1 (5 bases). This CDR3 is built from 16 residues. CDR1 and CDR2 from the germline V gene are SNHLY and FYNNEI. Trimming removed 4 bases from V and 9 bases from J, with 19 bases in between. This CDR3 is CASSALGTRTFSPLHF. Written as DNA, the CDR3 is TGTGCCAGCAGTGCACTAGGGACTAGGACCTTTTCACCCCTCCACTTT.

The table lists this clonotype with a few counts. A much larger clonotype is one base distant, so this may be a read error. The rearrangement uses TRBV12-5 and TRBJ1-2; D not certain. The germline V gene encodes CDR1 LGHNT and CDR2 FRNRAP. The CDR3 is 11 residues long. Trimming took 7 bases from V and 4 from J, leaving 7 bases between them. The CDR3 region is CASESGYGYTF. CDR3 bases: TGTGCTAGTGAGAGCGGCTATGGCTACACCTTC. The full variable domain, its missing parts supplied by reference TRBV12-5 and TRBJ1-2, is DARVTQTPRHKVTEMGQEVTMRCQPILGHNTVFWYRQTMMQGLELLAYFRNRAPLDDSGMPKDRFSAEMPDATLATLKIQPSEPRDSAVYFCASESGYGYTFGSGTRLTVV.